This note documents a single T cell receptor (beta chain) sequence. Germline V gives CDR1 MGHDK, CDR2 SYGVNS. The CDR3 length is 11 residues. Trimming took off 7 bases at V and 4 bases at J, with 5 bases between the two ends. The record originates from a study of human T cells and chemical hapten exposure. TCRdb processed the RACE reads anew with MiXCR; each CDR3 protein has one entry. Of 350,000 to 400,000 distinct CDR3 sequences listed, over 6% are singletons. Time point of the sample: patch test 2, 6 weeks after DPC sensitization. As to treatment: therapeutic diphenylcyclopropenone sensitization with weekly scalp DPC.

V usage is TRBV25-1 and J usage is TRBJ2-1; D gene ambiguous. Here the sequenced sample was whole blood, taken in connection with sensitization to the hapten diphenylcyclopropenone (DPC). The TCR originated in a young woman with alopecia areata. Some clones in this sample may be carry-over from other donors' samples. CDR3 nucleotide sequence: TGTGCCAGCATGGAATACAATGAGCAGTTCTTC. This gives the protein CASMEYNEQFF.